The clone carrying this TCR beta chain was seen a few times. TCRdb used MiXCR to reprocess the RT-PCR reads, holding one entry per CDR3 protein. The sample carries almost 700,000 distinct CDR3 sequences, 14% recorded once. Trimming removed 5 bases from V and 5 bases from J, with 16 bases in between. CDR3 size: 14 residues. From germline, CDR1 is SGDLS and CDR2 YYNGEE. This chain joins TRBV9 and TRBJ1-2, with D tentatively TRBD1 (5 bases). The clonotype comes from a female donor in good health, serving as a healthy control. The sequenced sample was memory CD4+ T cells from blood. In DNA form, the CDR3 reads TGTGCCAGCAGTCTTAGGGGAGATGGATATGGCTACACCTTC. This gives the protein CASSLRGDGYGYTF.